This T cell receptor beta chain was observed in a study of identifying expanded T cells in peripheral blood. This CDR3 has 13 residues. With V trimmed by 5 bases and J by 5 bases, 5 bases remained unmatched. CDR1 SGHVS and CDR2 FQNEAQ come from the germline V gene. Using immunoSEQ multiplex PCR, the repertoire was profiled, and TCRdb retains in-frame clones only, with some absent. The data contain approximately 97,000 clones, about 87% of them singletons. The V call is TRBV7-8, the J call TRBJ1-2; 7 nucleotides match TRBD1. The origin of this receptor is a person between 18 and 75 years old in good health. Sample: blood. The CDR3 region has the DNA TGTGCCAGCAGCGACAGGGCAGGTTATGGCTACACCTTC. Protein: CASSDRAGYGYTF.